This is a list of T cell receptor beta chains from one sample in a study of blood T cells in healthy people across ages. TCRdb called the 5' RACE reads again in MiXCR, with one record for every CDR3 protein. The data hold approximately 320,000 distinct CDR3 sequences, with 27% observed a single time. The sequencing input was blood. These receptors all stem from a woman in her seventies in good health. CDR3s include the opening cysteine and the closing phenylalanine or tryptophan. Each record gives: V gene, J gene, CDR3 length, clone size, CDR3 protein. Size values are once, few and many counts, or a class for expanded clones, and some rows have none.

TRBV18	TRBJ2-5	15	NA	CASSSNRGLGYEQYF
TRBV20-1	TRBJ1-2	11	NA	CSARGGYGYTF
TRBV20-1	TRBJ1-3	11	NA	CSARGGNTIYF
TRBV28	TRBJ2-1	15	many	CASSSGTSGLNEQFF
TRBV5-1	TRBJ2-3	16	NA	CASSGLAGGAADTQYF
TRBV3-1	TRBJ1-4	16	NA	CASSQRGGSTNEKLFF
TRBV7-2	TRBJ1-6	14	few	CASSSGLQNSPLHF
TRBV7-8	TRBJ2-1	15	few	CASSLGGTAYNEQFF
TRBV4-1	TRBJ2-1	17	few	CASSHPPQSSSYNEQFF
TRBV29-1	TRBJ2-3	13	NA	CSVAPQSTDTQYF
TRBV18	TRBJ1-5	15	few	CASSPSTGKVQPQHF
TRBV28	TRBJ2-3	17	few	CASSPVGDRTSTDTQYF
TRBV18	TRBJ2-5	13	few	CASSPQQGETQYF
TRBV28	TRBJ1-4	16	few	CASSRRGTATNEKLFF
TRBV7-9	TRBJ1-4	14	few	CASSLTGGGEKLFF
TRBV19	TRBJ1-2	11	NA	CASTEGWGYTF
TRBV7-8	TRBJ2-7	14	NA	CASSYQREGYEQYF
TRBV7-6	TRBJ2-1	20	NA	CASSGAVGLAPLIPEGSWFF
TRBV5-1	TRBJ2-7	14	NA	CASSLPREGYEQYF
TRBV20-1	TRBJ1-5	14	NA	CSASPLGSNQPQHF
TRBV20-1	TRBJ2-2	17	many	CSASATKAGGSRGELFF
TRBV29-1	TRBJ2-1	16	many	CSAANPGLAGRSEQFF